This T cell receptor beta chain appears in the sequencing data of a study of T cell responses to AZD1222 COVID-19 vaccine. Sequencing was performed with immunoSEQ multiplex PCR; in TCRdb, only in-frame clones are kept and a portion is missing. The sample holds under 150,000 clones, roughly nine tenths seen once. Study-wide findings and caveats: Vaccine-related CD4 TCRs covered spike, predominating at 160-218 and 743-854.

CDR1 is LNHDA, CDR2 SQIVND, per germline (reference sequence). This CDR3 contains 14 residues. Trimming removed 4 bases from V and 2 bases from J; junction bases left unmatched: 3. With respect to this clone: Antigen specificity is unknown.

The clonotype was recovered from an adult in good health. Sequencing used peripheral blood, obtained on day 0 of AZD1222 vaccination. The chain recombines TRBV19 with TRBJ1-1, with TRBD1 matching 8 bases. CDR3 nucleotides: TGTGCCAGTAGTAACACAGGGGGTAACACTGAAGCTTTCTTT. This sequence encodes CASSNTGGNTEAFF.